Detailed here is one T cell receptor beta chain. What it binds is unknown. Trimming took off 2 bases at V and 3 bases at J, with 10 bases between the two ends. The germline V gene has CDR1 MNHNY and CDR2 SVGAGI (reference sequence). The CDR3 runs 14 residues. This record belongs to a study of shared clonotypes between healthy human individuals. General study results and limits: Investigators collected only blood, and repertoires in tissues likely differ.

The assay was immunoSEQ multiplex PCR, and TCRdb's table has in-frame clones only and misses some. The sample contains roughly 1,600,000 clones, approximately 98.5% of which appear only once. This rearrangement joins TRBV6-6 to TRBJ1-2; D gene ambiguous. The receptor comes from a man younger than 45 in good health. Sequenced input: naive CD4+ T cells sorted from blood. Subset meaning: CD45RA+ positively selected. The CDR3 DNA reads TGTGCCAGCAGTTACGGTGGATTCGACTATGGCTACACCTTC. It is translated as CASSYGGFDYGYTF.